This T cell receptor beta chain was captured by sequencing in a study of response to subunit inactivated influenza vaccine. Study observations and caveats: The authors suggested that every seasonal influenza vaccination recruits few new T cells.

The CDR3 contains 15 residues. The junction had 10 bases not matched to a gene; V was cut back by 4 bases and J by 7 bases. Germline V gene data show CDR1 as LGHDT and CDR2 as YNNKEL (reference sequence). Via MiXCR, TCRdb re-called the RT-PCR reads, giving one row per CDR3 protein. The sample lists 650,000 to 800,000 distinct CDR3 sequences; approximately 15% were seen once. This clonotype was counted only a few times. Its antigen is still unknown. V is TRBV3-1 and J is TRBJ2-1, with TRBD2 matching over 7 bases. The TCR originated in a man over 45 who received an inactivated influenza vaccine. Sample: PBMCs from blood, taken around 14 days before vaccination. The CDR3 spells CASSRDAGARNEQFF. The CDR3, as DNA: TGTGCCAGCAGCCGGGATGCGGGAGCACGAAATGAGCAGTTCTTC.